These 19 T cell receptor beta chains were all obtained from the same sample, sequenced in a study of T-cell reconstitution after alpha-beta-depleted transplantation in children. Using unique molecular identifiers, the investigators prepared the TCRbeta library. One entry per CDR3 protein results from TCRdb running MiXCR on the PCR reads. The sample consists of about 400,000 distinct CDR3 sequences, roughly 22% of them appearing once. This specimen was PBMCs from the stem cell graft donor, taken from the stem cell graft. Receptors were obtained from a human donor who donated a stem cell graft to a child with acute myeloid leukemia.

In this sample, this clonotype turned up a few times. The CDR3 reads CASSLVIGYEQYF. Written as DNA, the CDR3 is TGTGCCAGCAGCTTAGTAATTGGCTACGAGCAGTACTTC. This chain joins TRBV7-2 and TRBJ2-7, with D uncertain. V lost 1 base and J lost 3, with 7 bases in between. This CDR3 contains 13 residues. CDR1 SGHTA and CDR2 FQGNSA come from the germline V gene.

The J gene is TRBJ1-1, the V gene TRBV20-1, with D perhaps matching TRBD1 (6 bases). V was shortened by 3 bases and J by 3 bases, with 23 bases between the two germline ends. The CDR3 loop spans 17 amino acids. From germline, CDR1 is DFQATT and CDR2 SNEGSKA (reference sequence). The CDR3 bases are TGCAGTGCTAGCAAGCGGCGGGACACAACTCGGGACACTGAAGCTTTCTTT. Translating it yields CSASKRRDTTRDTEAFF.

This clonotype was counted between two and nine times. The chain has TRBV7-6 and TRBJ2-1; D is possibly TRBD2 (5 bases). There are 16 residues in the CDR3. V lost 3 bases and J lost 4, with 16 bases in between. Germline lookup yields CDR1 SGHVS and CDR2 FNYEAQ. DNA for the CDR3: TGTGCCAGCAGCTTTACCGTAGCGACCCTATACAATGAGCAGTTCTTC. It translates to CASSFTVATLYNEQFF.

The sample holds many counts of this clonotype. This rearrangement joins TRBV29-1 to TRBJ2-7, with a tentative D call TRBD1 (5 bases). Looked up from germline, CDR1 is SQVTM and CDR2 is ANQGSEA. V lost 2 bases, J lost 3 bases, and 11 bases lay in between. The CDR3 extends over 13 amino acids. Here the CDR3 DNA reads TGCAGCGTTGAAAGGGGATCTGGCTACGAGCAGTACTTC. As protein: CSVERGSGYEQYF.

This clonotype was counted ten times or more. Written as DNA, the CDR3 is TGTGCCTGGAGAACAGGTTATCAGCCCCAGCATTTT. Its protein is CAWRTGYQPQHF. The V gene is TRBV30, the J gene TRBJ1-5; the D gene is possibly TRBD1 (5 bases). The germline gives CDR1 GTSNPN, CDR2 SVGIG (reference sequence). The CDR3 totals 12 residues. The V end was cut by 3 bases, the J end by 5 bases, with 8 bases between.

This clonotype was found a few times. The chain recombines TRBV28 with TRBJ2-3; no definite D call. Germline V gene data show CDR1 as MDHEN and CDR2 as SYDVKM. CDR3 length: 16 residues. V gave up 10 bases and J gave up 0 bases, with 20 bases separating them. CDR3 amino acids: CATTDAKGASTDTQYF. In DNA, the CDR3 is TGTGCCACTACCGATGCCAAAGGAGCTAGCACAGATACGCAGTATTTT. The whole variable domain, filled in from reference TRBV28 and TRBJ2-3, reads DVKVTQSSRYLVKRTGEKVFLECVQDMDHENMFWYRQDPGLGLRLIYFSYDVKMKEKGDIPEGYSVSREKKERFSLILESASTNQTSMYLCATTDAKGASTDTQYFGPGTRLTVL.

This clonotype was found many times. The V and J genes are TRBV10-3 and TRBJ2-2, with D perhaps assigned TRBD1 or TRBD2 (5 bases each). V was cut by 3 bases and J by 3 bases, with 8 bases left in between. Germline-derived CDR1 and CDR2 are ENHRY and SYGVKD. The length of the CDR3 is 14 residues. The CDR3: CAISDGADTGELFF. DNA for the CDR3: TGTGCCATCAGTGACGGGGCAGACACCGGGGAGCTGTTTTTT.

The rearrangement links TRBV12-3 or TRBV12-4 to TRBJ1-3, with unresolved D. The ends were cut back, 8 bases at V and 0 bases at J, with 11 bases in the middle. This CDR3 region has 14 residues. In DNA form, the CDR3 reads TGTGCCAGCGGAGGAAGAACCTCTGGAAACACCATATATTTT. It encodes CASGGRTSGNTIYF.

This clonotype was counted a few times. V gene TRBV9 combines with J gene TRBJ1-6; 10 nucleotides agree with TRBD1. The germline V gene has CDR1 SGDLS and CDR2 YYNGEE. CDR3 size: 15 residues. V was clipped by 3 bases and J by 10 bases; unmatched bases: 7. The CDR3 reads CASSGPGQGRSPLHF. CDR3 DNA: TGTGCCAGCAGCGGACCGGGACAGGGGAGATCACCCCTCCACTTT.

The CDR3 region has the DNA TGTGCCAGCAGCGCGGGACAGGAGTACTCCTACGAGCAGTACTTC. It codes for CASSAGQEYSYEQYF. V and J are TRBV7-9 and TRBJ2-7; 8 bases align to TRBD1. The CDR3 covers 15 residues. Trimming removed 5 bases from V and 0 bases from J; junction bases left unmatched: 6. From germline, CDR1 is SEHNR and CDR2 FQNEAQ (reference sequence).

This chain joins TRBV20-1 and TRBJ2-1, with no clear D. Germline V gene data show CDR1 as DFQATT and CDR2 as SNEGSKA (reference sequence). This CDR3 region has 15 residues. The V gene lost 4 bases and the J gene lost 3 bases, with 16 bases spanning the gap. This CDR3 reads CSATPFGEFYNEQFF. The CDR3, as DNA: TGCAGTGCTACCCCCTTCGGCGAGTTCTACAATGAGCAGTTCTTC.

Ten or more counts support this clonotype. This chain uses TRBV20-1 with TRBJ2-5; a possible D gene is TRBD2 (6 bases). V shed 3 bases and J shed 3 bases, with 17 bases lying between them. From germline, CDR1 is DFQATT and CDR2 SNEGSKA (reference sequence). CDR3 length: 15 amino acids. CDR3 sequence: CSASPLMGRKETQYF. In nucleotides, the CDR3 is TGCAGTGCTAGCCCCCTGATGGGGAGGAAAGAGACCCAGTACTTC.

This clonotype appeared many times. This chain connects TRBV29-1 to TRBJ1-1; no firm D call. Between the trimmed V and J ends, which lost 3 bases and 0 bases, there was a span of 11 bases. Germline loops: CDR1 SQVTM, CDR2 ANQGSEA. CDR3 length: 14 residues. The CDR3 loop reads CSVEPRTVNTEAFF. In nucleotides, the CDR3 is TGCAGCGTTGAGCCCAGGACCGTGAACACTGAAGCTTTCTTT.

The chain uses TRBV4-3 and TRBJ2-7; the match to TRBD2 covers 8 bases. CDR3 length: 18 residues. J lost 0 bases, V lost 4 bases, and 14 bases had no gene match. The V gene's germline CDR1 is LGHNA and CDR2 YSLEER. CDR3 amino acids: CASSLTTTGTRSSYEQYF. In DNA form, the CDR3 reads TGCGCCAGCAGCCTGACCACCACCGGGACTAGGAGCTCCTACGAGCAGTACTTC.

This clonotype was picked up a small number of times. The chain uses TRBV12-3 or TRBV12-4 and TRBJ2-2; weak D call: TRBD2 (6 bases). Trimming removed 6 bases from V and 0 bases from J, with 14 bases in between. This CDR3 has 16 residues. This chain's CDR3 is CASRQGLQTNTGELFF. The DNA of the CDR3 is TGTGCCAGCAGGCAGGGACTTCAGACGAACACCGGGGAGCTGTTTTTT.

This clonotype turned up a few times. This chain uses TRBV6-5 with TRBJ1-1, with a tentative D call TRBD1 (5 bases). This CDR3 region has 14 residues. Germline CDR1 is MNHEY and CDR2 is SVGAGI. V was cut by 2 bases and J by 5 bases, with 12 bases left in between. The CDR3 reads CASSYPGLQTEAFF. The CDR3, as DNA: TGTGCCAGCAGTTACCCGGGACTTCAGACTGAAGCTTTCTTT.

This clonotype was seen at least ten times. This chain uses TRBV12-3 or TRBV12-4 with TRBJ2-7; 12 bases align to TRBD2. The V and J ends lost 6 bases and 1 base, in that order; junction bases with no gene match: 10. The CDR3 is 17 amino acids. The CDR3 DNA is TGTGCCAGCAGACCTCGACTAGCGGGAGTCCCATCCTACGAGCAGTACTTC. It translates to CASRPRLAGVPSYEQYF.

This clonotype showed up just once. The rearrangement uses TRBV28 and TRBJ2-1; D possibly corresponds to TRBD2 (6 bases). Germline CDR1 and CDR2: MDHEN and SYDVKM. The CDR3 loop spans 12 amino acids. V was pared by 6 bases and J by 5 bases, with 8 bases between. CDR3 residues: CASSPGDNEQFF. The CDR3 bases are TGTGCCAGCAGCCCGGGAGACAATGAGCAGTTCTTC.

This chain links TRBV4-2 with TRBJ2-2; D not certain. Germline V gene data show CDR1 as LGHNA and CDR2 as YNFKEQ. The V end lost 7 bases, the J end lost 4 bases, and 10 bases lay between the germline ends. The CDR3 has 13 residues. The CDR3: CASIERGTGELFF. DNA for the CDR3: TGTGCCAGCATCGAAAGAGGCACCGGGGAGCTGTTTTTT.